Listed below are T cell receptor beta chains from one sample, sequenced in a study of identical twins' blood T cells. TCRdb called the 5' RACE reads again in MiXCR, with one record for every CDR3 protein. The repertoire consists of fewer than 450,000 distinct CDR3 sequences, with 28% occurring once and the leading ten covering more than 5.5%. Input material: PBMCs. These receptors were obtained from a woman between 18 and 55 years old in good health. CDR3s include the opening cysteine and the closing phenylalanine or tryptophan. The D gene is left open where the match is weak. Size values are once, few and many counts, or a class for expanded clones, and some rows have none.

clone_size	v_call	d_call	j_call	cdr3_nt	cdr3_aa
few	TRBV13	.	TRBJ2-4	TGTGCCAGCAGTCAAGACGGTTTTTCGGTGGCCAAAAACATTCAGTACTTC	CASSQDGFSVAKNIQYF
few	TRBV6-2/TRBV6-3	TRBD2	TRBJ2-3	TGTGCCAGCAGTGCTTATAGCGGGAGAGCGCAGTATTTT	CASSAYSGRAQYF
.	TRBV4-3	.	TRBJ1-2	TGCGCCAGCAGCCAAGATCCCAGGGCGAGCTATGGCTACACCTTC	CASSQDPRASYGYTF
.	TRBV5-1	.	TRBJ2-2	TGCGCCAGCAGCTTGGGGCCGGGGTCGCGCACCGGGGAGCTGTTTTTT	CASSLGPGSRTGELFF
.	TRBV5-1	.	TRBJ1-2	TGCGCCAGCAGCTTGGAGAGGAGCAGCAACTATGCTGGCTACACCTTC	CASSLERSSNYAGYTF
.	TRBV5-4	TRBD1	TRBJ2-3	TGTGCCAGCAGCTTACGCGGGACAGGGGGCAGAGATACGCAGTATTTT	CASSLRGTGGRDTQYF
.	TRBV12-3/TRBV12-4	.	TRBJ1-2	TGTGCCAGCGGTTACCAGGGGCCTAACTATGGCTACACCTTC	CASGYQGPNYGYTF
few	TRBV10-3	.	TRBJ1-1	TGTGCCATCAGTGAGCGGGGGGTGGGCACTGAAGCTTTCTTT	CAISERGVGTEAFF
.	TRBV10-3	TRBD1	TRBJ1-3	TGTGCCATCAGTGAAGGGACAGCTTACTCTGGAAACACCATATATTTT	CAISEGTAYSGNTIYF
.	TRBV5-1	.	TRBJ2-7	TGCGCCAGCAGCTTAGGAGTTAACGAGCAGTACTTC	CASSLGVNEQYF
.	TRBV4-1	.	TRBJ1-5	TGCGCCAGCAGCCAACCTCGAGAGGGTGGCAATCAGCCCCAGCATTTT	CASSQPREGGNQPQHF
.	TRBV3-2	.	TRBJ1-5	TGTGCCAGCAGTCACGTCGGGACAGGGTTAAGTCAGCCCCAGCATTTT	CASSHVGTGLSQPQHF
.	TRBV10-3	TRBD1	TRBJ1-1	TGTGCCAGTCGGGCTACACCGGGACAGGGTTCCTCGGACACTGAAGCTTTCTTT	CASRATPGQGSSDTEAFF
few	TRBV13	.	TRBJ1-1	TGTGCCAGCAGCTTGCAGAACATGAACACTGAAGCTTTCTTT	CASSLQNMNTEAFF
few	TRBV29-1	TRBD2	TRBJ2-3	TGCAGCGTTGTTCCTCGACTAGCGGGAGAAAGGACAGATACGCAGTATTTT	CSVVPRLAGERTDTQYF
.	TRBV9	.	TRBJ1-2	TGTGCCAACAGCGTAGATCCCGGGTTGGGCGGCTACACCTTC	CANSVDPGLGGYTF
.	TRBV6-1	.	TRBJ2-7	TGTGCCAGCAGTTCGGGACGGACTGTTCTCACCGAGCAGTACTTC	CASSSGRTVLTEQYF
few	TRBV5-4	.	TRBJ2-3	TGTGCCAGCAGCCACGTACAAGATACGCAGTATTTT	CASSHVQDTQYF
many	TRBV29-1	.	TRBJ1-2	TGCAGCGTTGAAGCCTCTGGGGGGATTAACTATGGCTACACCTTC	CSVEASGGINYGYTF
few	TRBV29-1	TRBD1	TRBJ1-2	TGCAGCGTTTGGACAGGGGGCGGCTATGGCTACACCTTC	CSVWTGGGYGYTF
few	TRBV20-1	.	TRBJ2-2	TGCAGTGCTAGAGTAGGCGGAGCCGCGAACACCGGGGAGCTGTTTTTT	CSARVGGAANTGELFF
.	TRBV7-2	.	TRBJ2-3	TGTGCCAGCAGCGAGATTAGGACAGATACGCAGTATTTT	CASSEIRTDTQYF
.	TRBV29-1	TRBD2	TRBJ2-1	TGCAGCTCTTGGACTAGCGGGAGGCCCTCCTACAATGAGCAGTTCTTC	CSSWTSGRPSYNEQFF
.	TRBV7-9	TRBD1	TRBJ1-4	TGTGCCAGCAGCTCAGGAAGGGCAGGGGGGAAGGAAAAACTGTTTTTT	CASSSGRAGGKEKLFF